The 10 T cell receptor beta chains below come from one sample, sequenced in a study of cytomegalovirus exposure and HLA in healthy donors. Primers for the PCR totalled 60 Vbeta and 13 Jbeta. Some clones are missing from TCRdb's copy, which holds only in-frame ones; the method was immunoSEQ multiplex PCR. The table has 90,000 to 120,000 clones, roughly 70% seen once; the top ten hold approximately 15%. Input material: PBMCs. All receptors come from a woman between 40 and 50 years old in good health and CMV-seropositive.

The chain links TRBV6-6 to TRBJ2-1; 7 nucleotides line up with TRBD1. V shed 2 bases, J shed 7 bases, and the junction held 5 bases outside the gene matches. The V gene's germline CDR1 is MNHNY and CDR2 SVGAGI (reference sequence). This CDR3 comprises 14 residues. The CDR3 bases are TGTGCCAGCAGTTACGGGACAGCGAAGAATGAGCAGTTCTTC. As protein: CASSYGTAKNEQFF.

This sequence joins TRBV9 and TRBJ2-7; 9 nucleotides match TRBD2. The CDR3 loop spans 15 amino acids. V dropped 6 bases and J dropped 2; count of bases not matched to a gene: 9. Germline V gives CDR1 SGDLS, CDR2 YYNGEE. The CDR3 loop reads CASNPSGTSTYEQYF. The CDR3 DNA follows: TGTGCCAGCAACCCCTCCGGGACTAGCACCTACGAGCAGTACTTC.

V gene TRBV5-1 combines with J gene TRBJ2-5, with a possible D match to TRBD2 (7 bases). This CDR3 region has 13 residues. The ends were cut back, 10 bases at V and 1 base at J, with 14 bases in the middle. CDR1 is SGHRS and CDR2 is YFSETQ in the germline V gene. Written as DNA, the CDR3 is TGCGCCGCGTCGCGGGGGCTCCAAGAGACCCAGTACTTC. This translates into CAASRGLQETQYF.

The CDR3 nucleotides are TGTGCCAGCAGCTTAGGCCCGACAGGAGCTGGAAACACCATATATTTT. Protein sequence: CASSLGPTGAGNTIYF. The chain couples TRBV13 to TRBJ1-3; weak D call: TRBD1 (6 bases). The CDR3 has 16 residues. Trimming took off 0 bases at V and 2 bases at J, with 11 bases between the two ends. Germline loops: CDR1 PRHDT, CDR2 FYEKMQ (reference sequence).

This chain's CDR3 is CASRVGSGGTEAFF. CDR3 nucleotides: TGTGCCAGCAGAGTTGGCTCAGGAGGGACTGAAGCTTTCTTT. This chain connects TRBV25-1 to TRBJ1-1, with unresolved D. V was cut by 6 bases and J by 5 bases, with 16 bases left in between. Germline V CDR1 and CDR2: MGHDK, SYGVNS. The CDR3 is 14 residues long.

V and J are TRBV29-1 and TRBJ2-5; D is possibly TRBD2 (5 bases). TRBJ2-7 explains the end of the DNA better; the J call may be wrong. This CDR3 contains 13 residues. Germline values: CDR1 SQVTM, CDR2 ANQGSEA. CDR3 sequence reads: CSVAGRGANEQYF. In DNA form, the CDR3 reads TGCAGCGTGGCCGGTCGGGGAGCCAACGAGCAGTACTTC.

DNA for the CDR3: TGTGCCAGCAGTGAAGCGCGAGCGGGTGGGAATGAGCAGTTCTTC. Its translation is CASSEARAGGNEQFF. The chain employs TRBV6-1 and TRBJ2-1; D is possibly TRBD2 (6 bases). The CDR3 length is 15 residues. Trimming pared 0 bases from V and 7 bases from J, leaving 13 bases between. Germline lookup yields CDR1 MNHNS and CDR2 SASEGT.

J is TRBJ1-3 and V is TRBV6-6, with D possibly matching TRBD1 (5 bases). Germline V gene lookup returns CDR1 MNHNY and CDR2 SVGAGI (reference sequence). V was trimmed by 6 bases and J by 0 bases, leaving 9 bases between them. This CDR3 is 14 amino acids long. CDR3 nucleotide sequence: TGTGCCAGCAGCGTGACAGTCTCTGGAAACACCATATATTTT. This translates into CASSVTVSGNTIYF.

This chain uses TRBV11-2 with TRBJ1-1; TRBD1 is a possible D gene (6 bases). The ends were cut back, 4 bases at V and 3 bases at J, with 18 bases in the middle. The CDR3 sequence is 16 residues long. CDR1 and CDR2 from the germline V gene are SGHAT and FQNNGV. The CDR3 loop is CASSSSLQGWDTEAFF. DNA of the CDR3: TGTGCCAGCAGCTCCTCCCTACAGGGTTGGGACACTGAAGCTTTCTTT.

V usage is TRBV30 and J usage is TRBJ2-5, with a weak D call TRBD1 (5 bases). There are 12 residues in the CDR3. Germline CDR1 is GTSNPN and CDR2 is SVGIG (reference sequence). V dropped 1 base and J dropped 5 bases, with 8 bases sitting between them. The CDR3 DNA reads TGTGCCTGGAGTGGTAGGGGCGAGACCCAGTACTTC. This encodes CAWSGRGETQYF.